This record covers a single TCR beta chain. Antigen specificity is unknown. The sample is drawn from a study of cytotoxic CD8 clonotypes in ibrutinib-treated CLL. Study background: Within the patient group, under 12 were relapsed/refractory and approximately 14 treatment-naive, and some 17 were IGHV unmutated. Among the samples, the mean was roughly 280,000 productive templates and tens of thousands of productive rearrangements. Points from the study as a whole: Increased clonality at ibrutinib response gave way to a return toward baseline at progression.

Roughly 2.1 micrograms of genomic DNA came from cryopreserved PBMCs for TCR beta libraries. The method was immunoSEQ multiplex PCR; TCRdb's version includes in-frame clones alone and lacks a portion of them. Here the sample spans about 8,600 clones, 60% to 80% being singletons. Germline loops: CDR1 SGHRS, CDR2 YFSETQ. Between the trimmed V and J ends, which lost 9 bases and 5 bases, there was a span of 13 bases. The CDR3 is 12 amino acids. Specimen: PBMCs, collected before ibrutinib treatment. This sequence was found in a human donor with chronic lymphocytic leukemia. The J gene is TRBJ2-3, the V gene TRBV5-1, with TRBD2 as a possible D gene (5 bases). The CDR3 DNA follows: TGCGCCAAGGAGACTAATGGAGATACGCAGTATTTT. It codes for CAKETNGDTQYF.